This passage covers 27 T cell receptor beta chains from one sample sequenced in a study of blood T cells in healthy people across ages. Combining a sample-barcoded 5' primer with a J-beta primer mix, a second PCR ran for roughly 6 to 11 cycles. Via MiXCR, TCRdb re-called the 5' RACE reads, giving one row per CDR3 protein. The table includes some 1.5 million distinct CDR3 sequences, roughly 28% detected once. The sample comprised blood. The receptors were sampled from a woman aged 25 to 39 in good health.

The sample holds many counts of this clonotype. The V gene is TRBV29-1, the J gene TRBJ2-1, with D tentatively TRBD2 (6 bases). This CDR3 has 15 amino acids. V lost 0 bases and J lost 9, with 18 bases in between. Germline V lookup: CDR1 SQVTM, CDR2 ANQGSEA. CDR3 coding DNA: TGCAGCGTTGAAGATCGGGGCGGAGGGGACCTTGAGCAGTTCTTC. It codes for CSVEDRGGGDLEQFF.

This clonotype was observed at least ten times. The rearrangement joins TRBV4-3 to TRBJ1-5, with a possible D match to TRBD1 (5 bases). The germline CDR1 and CDR2 sequences are LGHNA and YSLEER. The CDR3 spans 16 residues. Trimming pared 0 bases from V and 2 bases from J, leaving 11 bases between. CDR3 nucleotides: TGCGCCAGCAGCCAAGACAAGGTGGGGGGCAATCAGCCCCAGCATTTT. Encoded protein: CASSQDKVGGNQPQHF.

This clonotype was seen a few times. The chain is built from TRBV5-1 and TRBJ2-7; D gene ambiguous. The V and J ends lost 5 bases and 3 bases respectively, with 12 bases between them. The CDR3 spans 13 residues. In germline, CDR1 is SGHRS, CDR2 YFSETQ. In DNA form, the CDR3 reads TGCGCCAGCAGGCTGGCTCCGAACTACGAGCAGTACTTC. This encodes CASRLAPNYEQYF.

The sample holds many counts of this clonotype. This chain uses TRBV10-3 with TRBJ2-7; 11 positions match TRBD2. Looked up from germline, CDR1 is ENHRY and CDR2 is SYGVKD. The CDR3 contains 15 residues. Germline trimming cut 6 bases from V and 2 bases from J; bases unmatched to any gene: 6. The CDR3 DNA reads as TGTGCCATCAGGGCCGGGACTAGCGGACCCTACGAGCAGTACTTC. Translation: CAIRAGTSGPYEQYF.

This clonotype came up many times. This sequence joins TRBV5-1 and TRBJ1-1; possibly TRBD1 for D (6 bases). This CDR3 contains 12 residues. The germline gives CDR1 SGHRS, CDR2 YFSETQ. V lost 0 bases to trimming and J lost 12 bases, with 12 bases between them. The CDR3 DNA reads TGCGCCAGCAGCTTGGACGGGGGGCTGTCTTTCTTT. This gives the protein CASSLDGGLSFF.

The chain combines TRBV3-1 with TRBJ2-7; 7 nucleotides agree with TRBD1. The CDR3 sequence is 14 residues long. V lost 1 base, J lost 4 bases, and 4 bases stayed unmatched. Germline V gene lookup returns CDR1 LGHDT and CDR2 YNNKEL (reference sequence). The CDR3 DNA sequence: TGTGCCAGCAGCCAAGGAGGGGGCGAATACGAGCAGTACTTC. This encodes CASSQGGGEYEQYF.

A few counts support this clonotype. The chain uses TRBV5-1 and TRBJ2-7; no reliable D call. The CDR3 contains 13 residues. V lost 0 bases to trimming and J lost 7 bases, with 11 bases between them. Germline CDR1 reads SGHRS; CDR2 reads YFSETQ. Written as DNA, the CDR3 is TGCGCCAGCAGCTTGGACAGCTTGATGGAGCAGTACTTC. This translates into CASSLDSLMEQYF.

The CDR3 DNA follows: TGTGCCAGCAGCCAAGTGGGGGTCGAGCAGTACTTC. As protein: CASSQVGVEQYF. This chain connects TRBV3-1 to TRBJ2-5; D assignment may be TRBD1 or TRBD2 (5 bases each). Judging by the DNA end, TRBJ2-7 fits better; the J call may be wrong. Germline CDR1 and CDR2: LGHDT and YNNKEL (reference sequence). This CDR3 is 12 amino acids long.

The chain carries TRBV2 and TRBJ2-1; TRBD2 aligns across 10 bases. The junction had 8 bases not matched to a gene; V was cut back by 2 bases and J by 4 bases. The CDR3 spans 17 residues. CDR1 and CDR2 (germline): SNHLY, FYNNEI. The CDR3 region has the DNA TGTGCCAGCAGTGAAACCTCTCGGACTAGCGGTTACAATGAGCAGTTCTTC. Translating it yields CASSETSRTSGYNEQFF.

V usage is TRBV6-2 or TRBV6-3 and J usage is TRBJ2-1, with TRBD1 identical over 9 bases. The CDR3 spans 14 residues. Unmatched junction bases numbered 4, after V lost 2 bases and J lost 8 bases. Per the germline V gene, CDR1 is MNHEY and CDR2 is SVGEGT. The CDR3 DNA follows: TGTGCCAGCAGTTACCCGGGACAGGGATATGAGCAGTTCTTC. Amino acids: CASSYPGQGYEQFF.

The chain uses TRBV5-5 and TRBJ2-7; tentative D call: TRBD2 (6 bases). Trimming stripped 1 base from V and 6 bases from J, with 17 bases between. The CDR3 has 15 amino acids. CDR1 is SGHKS, CDR2 YYEKEE, per germline (reference sequence). CDR3 bases: TGTGCCAGCAGCTTGAGAGGAGGGTTTTCCGCCGAGCAGTACTTC. Translation gives CASSLRGGFSAEQYF.

This chain links TRBV6-1 with TRBJ1-5; 7 bases line up with TRBD1. V lost 8 bases to trimming and J lost 1 base; unmatched junction nucleotides: 8. Germline CDR1 reads MNHNS; CDR2 reads SASEGT. The CDR3 sequence is 15 residues long. This CDR3 reads CASYPRGVSNQPQHF. CDR3 coding DNA: TGTGCCAGCTACCCCAGGGGGGTCAGCAATCAGCCCCAGCATTTT.

V is TRBV20-1 and J is TRBJ1-2; no firm D call. CDR1 DFQATT and CDR2 SNEGSKA come from the germline V gene (reference sequence). V lost 6 bases to trimming and J lost 4 bases, with 12 bases between them. The CDR3 is 12 residues long. The CDR3 DNA sequence: TGCAGTGCCAATCCGGAATTCTATGGCTACACCTTC. This encodes CSANPEFYGYTF.

The CDR3 DNA follows: TGCAGCGTGCGGAACGGGGAGCGGTTAAGCTCCTACGAGCAGTACTTC. This gives the protein CSVRNGERLSSYEQYF. The chain carries TRBV29-1 and TRBJ2-7; D might be TRBD2 (5 bases). V gave up 6 bases and J gave up 0 bases, with 21 bases separating them. This CDR3 is 16 amino acids long. Germline-derived CDR1 and CDR2 are SQVTM and ANQGSEA.

The chain joins TRBV9 to TRBJ2-5, with TRBD2 matching 7 bases. The germline V gene encodes CDR1 SGDLS and CDR2 YYNGEE. This CDR3 has 14 amino acids. Trimming at V came to 0 bases and at J to 7 bases, leaving 6 bases not matched to a gene. The CDR3 nucleotides are TGTGCCAGCAGCGTAGGCCGTGGGGGGGGGACCCAGTACTTC. Its translation is CASSVGRGGGTQYF.

This clonotype was detected a few times. The chain couples TRBV20-1 to TRBJ1-1; D remains unclear. This CDR3 is 13 amino acids long. Germline V gene sequence: CDR1 DFQATT, CDR2 SNEGSKA (reference sequence). The V end lost 1 base, the J end lost 3 bases, and 9 bases lay between the germline ends. Here the CDR3 DNA reads TGCAGTGCTAGAGTTGAGTGGGACACTGAAGCTTTCTTT. The encoded protein is CSARVEWDTEAFF.

This clonotype was detected only a few times. The CDR3 sequence: CASSQDRGTTVTEAFF. The CDR3 region has the DNA TGCGCCAGCAGCCAAGATCGTGGCACGACCGTCACTGAAGCTTTCTTT. The rearrangement uses TRBV4-1 and TRBJ1-1; no definite D call. Looked up from germline, CDR1 is MGHRA and CDR2 is YSYEKL. Trimming left V 0 bases short and J 4 bases short, with 15 bases between. The CDR3 is 16 amino acids.

In regard to this clonotype: This may stem from a read error, because a much larger clone lies one nucleotide away. The chain employs TRBV7-2 and TRBJ2-7; D gene uncertain. The CDR3 sequence is 15 residues long. Trimming cost V 0 bases and J 6 bases, with 15 bases left between them. Germline V lookup: CDR1 SGHTA, CDR2 FQGNSA. CDR3 sequence (DNA): TGTGCCAGCAGCTTAGCCACAGCTTCGTCGCCCGAGCAGTACTTC. It yields the protein CASSLATASSPEQYF.

The chain links TRBV7-8 to TRBJ2-1; 7 bases are a match to TRBD2. The germline V gene encodes CDR1 SGHVS and CDR2 FQNEAQ. V was pared by 4 bases and J by 8 bases, with 14 bases of the junction left unmatched. The CDR3 length is 16 residues. The CDR3, as DNA: TGTGCCAGCAGCTCCCAGAGCGGGGCTGTTTTCGATGAGCAGTTCTTC. It encodes CASSSQSGAVFDEQFF.

About this clonotype: An end of the junction differs from the germline gene, which may be a read error. The chain couples TRBV4-1 to TRBJ1-6; 8 nucleotides match TRBD1. In germline, CDR1 is MGHRA, CDR2 YSYEKL. The CDR3 has 15 residues. CDR3 sequence reads: CAGSRGTGRNSPLHF. The CDR3, as DNA: TGCGCCGGCAGCCGAGGGACAGGCCGGAATTCACCCCTCCACTTT.

This clonotype has a handful of counts. This chain connects TRBV10-3 to TRBJ2-7; 9 positions agree with TRBD1. CDR3 size: 13 residues. J gave up 1 base and V 7 bases, and 2 bases lay outside the gene matches. Germline V gene sequence: CDR1 ENHRY, CDR2 SYGVKD. The CDR3 nucleotides are TGTGCCATCATGGGGACAGGGTCCTACGAGCAGTACTTC. It encodes CAIMGTGSYEQYF.

This clonotype was found many times. The chain uses TRBV27 and TRBJ2-7, with 7 nucleotides matching TRBD2. Trimming cost V 10 bases and J 1 base; bases outside gene matches: 10. Germline V lookup: CDR1 MNHEY, CDR2 SMNVEV (reference sequence). The CDR3 sequence is 14 residues long. This CDR3 reads CATQPGLDSYEQYF. In DNA, the CDR3 is TGTGCCACACAACCCGGACTAGATTCCTACGAGCAGTACTTC.

This clonotype was seen more than once but under ten times. The rearrangement uses TRBV5-1 and TRBJ1-4; D not certain. Trimming removed 0 bases from V and 2 bases from J, with 17 bases in between. Germline-derived CDR1 and CDR2 are SGHRS and YFSETQ. The CDR3 length is 18 residues. CDR3 nucleotide sequence: TGCGCCAGCAGCTTGGCCGGACGGGCCGGAGTCACTAATGAAAAACTGTTTTTT. This translates into CASSLAGRAGVTNEKLFF. Drawing the rest from reference TRBV5-1 and TRBJ1-4, the complete variable domain is KAGVTQTPRYLIKTRGQQVTLSCSPISGHRSVSWYQQTPGQGLQFLFEYFSETQRNKGNFPGRFSGRQFSNSRSEMNVSTLELGDSALYLCASSLAGRAGVTNEKLFFGSGTQLSVL.

This clonotype was observed a few times. The chain combines TRBV4-1 with TRBJ1-6; no definite D call. This CDR3 contains 16 residues. Germline CDR1 reads MGHRA; CDR2 reads YSYEKL. Trimming removed 5 bases from V and 4 bases from J, with 15 bases in between. CDR3 coding DNA: TGCGCCAGCAGCGATGAGCCGGGAGCTTATAATTCACCCCTCCACTTT. This translates into CASSDEPGAYNSPLHF.

This clonotype came up many times. This chain joins TRBV5-6 and TRBJ1-1; D is ambiguous. The CDR3 loop spans 12 amino acids. Trimming shortened V by 1 base and J by 4 bases, and 5 bases separated the two germline ends. The germline CDR1 and CDR2 sequences are SGHDT and YYEEEE. CDR3 amino acids: CASSLYGTEAFF. Here the CDR3 DNA reads TGTGCCAGCAGCTTGTACGGCACTGAAGCTTTCTTT. Based on the CDR3 plus reference TRBV5-6 and TRBJ1-1, the full variable domain is DAGVTQSPTHLIKTRGQQVTLRCSPKSGHDTVSWYQQALGQGPQFIFQYYEEEERQRGNFPDRFSGHQFPNYSSELNVNALLLGDSALYLCASSLYGTEAFFGQGTRLTVV.

This clonotype was detected a few times. This sequence joins TRBV29-1 and TRBJ1-5; unclear D gene. Germline CDR1 is SQVTM and CDR2 is ANQGSEA. The CDR3 contains 12 residues. Between the trimmed V and J ends, which lost 4 bases and 6 bases, there was a span of 10 bases. The CDR3 nucleotides are TGCAGCGTTGGGAAGGAAGGTCAGCCCCAGCATTTT. It is translated as CSVGKEGQPQHF.

This clonotype has more than one count but fewer than ten. J is TRBJ2-1 and V is TRBV5-1, with D possibly being TRBD2 (6 bases). This CDR3 is 13 amino acids long. Germline CDR1 is SGHRS and CDR2 is YFSETQ. With 4 bases removed from V and 7 bases from J, the gap between germline ends came to 12 bases. The CDR3 DNA is TGCGCCAGCAGCCCGGACGGAGGGAATGAGCAGTTCTTC. As protein: CASSPDGGNEQFF. The full variable domain, its missing parts supplied by reference TRBV5-1 and TRBJ2-1, is KAGVTQTPRYLIKTRGQQVTLSCSPISGHRSVSWYQQTPGQGLQFLFEYFSETQRNKGNFPGRFSGRQFSNSRSEMNVSTLELGDSALYLCASSPDGGNEQFFGPGTRLTVL.